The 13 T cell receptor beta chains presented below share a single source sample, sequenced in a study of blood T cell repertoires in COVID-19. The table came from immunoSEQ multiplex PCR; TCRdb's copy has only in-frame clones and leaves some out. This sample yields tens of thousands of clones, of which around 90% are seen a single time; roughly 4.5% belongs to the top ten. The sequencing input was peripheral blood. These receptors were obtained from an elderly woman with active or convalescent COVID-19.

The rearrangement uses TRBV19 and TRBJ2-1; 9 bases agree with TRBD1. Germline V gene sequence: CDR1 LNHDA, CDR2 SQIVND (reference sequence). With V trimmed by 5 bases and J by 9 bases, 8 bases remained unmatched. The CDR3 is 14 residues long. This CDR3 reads CASSPRTGEREQFF. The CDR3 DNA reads TGTGCCAGTAGTCCTCGGACAGGGGAGCGTGAGCAGTTCTTC.

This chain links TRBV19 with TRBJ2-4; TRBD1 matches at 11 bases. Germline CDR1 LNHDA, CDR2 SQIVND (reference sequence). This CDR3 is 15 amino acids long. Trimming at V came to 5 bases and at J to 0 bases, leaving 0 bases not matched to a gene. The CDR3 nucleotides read TGTGCCAGTAGTGGGACAGGGGGAGCCAAAAACATTCAGTACTTC. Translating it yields CASSGTGGAKNIQYF.

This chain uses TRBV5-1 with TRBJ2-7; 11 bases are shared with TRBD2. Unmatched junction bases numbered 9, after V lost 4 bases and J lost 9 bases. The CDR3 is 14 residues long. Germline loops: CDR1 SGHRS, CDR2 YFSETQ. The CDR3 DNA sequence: TGCGCCAGCAGCCTAACTAGCGGGAGTGTTGTGCAGTACTTC. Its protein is CASSLTSGSVVQYF.

CDR3 coding DNA: TGTGCGCTGACAAGGTTGAACACTGAAGCTTTCTTT. Translated, it gives CALTRLNTEAFF. The J gene is TRBJ1-1, the V gene TRBV30; D gene unclear. The CDR3 has 12 residues. The germline gives CDR1 GTSNPN, CDR2 SVGIG (reference sequence).

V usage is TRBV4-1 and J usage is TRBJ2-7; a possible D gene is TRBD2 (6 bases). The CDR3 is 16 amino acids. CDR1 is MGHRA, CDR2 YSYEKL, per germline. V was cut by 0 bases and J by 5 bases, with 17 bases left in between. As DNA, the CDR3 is TGCGCCAGCAGCCAAGAAGGTGGGCAGGGACTCCACGAGCAGTACTTC. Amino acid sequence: CASSQEGGQGLHEQYF.

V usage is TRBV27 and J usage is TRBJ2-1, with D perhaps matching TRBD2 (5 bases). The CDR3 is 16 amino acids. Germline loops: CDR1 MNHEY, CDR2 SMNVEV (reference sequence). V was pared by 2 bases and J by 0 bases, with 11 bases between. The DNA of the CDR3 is TGTGCCAGCAGTTTAGGGCGGAGGAGCTCCTACAATGAGCAGTTCTTC. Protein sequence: CASSLGRRSSYNEQFF.

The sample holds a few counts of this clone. CDR3: CASSWTDSTDTQYF. CDR3 nucleotide sequence: TGTGCCAGCAGTTGGACAGACAGCACAGATACGCAGTATTTT. This chain joins TRBV27 and TRBJ2-3; perhaps TRBD1 as D (6 bases). Germline V gene lookup returns CDR1 MNHEY and CDR2 SMNVEV (reference sequence). The CDR3 has 14 residues. Trimming cost V 4 bases and J 0 bases, with 8 bases left between them.

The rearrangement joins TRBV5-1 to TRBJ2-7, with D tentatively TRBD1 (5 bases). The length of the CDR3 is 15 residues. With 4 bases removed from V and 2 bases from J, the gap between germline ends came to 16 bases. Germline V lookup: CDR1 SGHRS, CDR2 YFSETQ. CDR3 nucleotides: TGCGCCAGCAGCCCAGTAGGGGATCCTACCTACGAGCAGTACTTC. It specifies CASSPVGDPTYEQYF.

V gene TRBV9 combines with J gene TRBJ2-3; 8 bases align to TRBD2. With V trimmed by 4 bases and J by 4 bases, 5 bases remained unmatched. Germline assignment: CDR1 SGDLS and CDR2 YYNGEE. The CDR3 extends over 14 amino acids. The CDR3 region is CASSLLAESDTQYF. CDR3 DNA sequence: TGTGCCAGCAGCTTACTAGCGGAATCAGATACGCAGTATTTT. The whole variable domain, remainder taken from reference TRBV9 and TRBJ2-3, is DSGVTQTPKHLITATGQRVTLRCSPRSGDLSVYWYQQSLDQGLQFLIQYYNGEERAKGNILERFSAQQFPDLHSELNLSSLELGDSALYFCASSLLAESDTQYFGPGTRLTVL.

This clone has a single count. CDR3 sequence: CASSPGATNEKLFF. In nucleotides, the CDR3 is TGTGCCAGCTCCCCGGGGGCAACTAATGAAAAACTGTTTTTT. This rearrangement joins TRBV18 to TRBJ1-4; perhaps TRBD1 as D (5 bases). This CDR3 has 14 amino acids. V lost 6 bases and J 0 bases, leaving 8 bases between the germline ends. The germline CDR1 and CDR2 sequences are KGHSH and LQKENI.

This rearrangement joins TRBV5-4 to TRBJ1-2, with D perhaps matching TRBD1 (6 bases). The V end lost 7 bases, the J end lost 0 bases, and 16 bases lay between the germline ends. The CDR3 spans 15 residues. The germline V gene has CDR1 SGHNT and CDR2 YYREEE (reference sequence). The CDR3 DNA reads TGTGCCAGCTTCCCCACGGGACAACCTAACTATGGCTACACCTTC. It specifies CASFPTGQPNYGYTF.

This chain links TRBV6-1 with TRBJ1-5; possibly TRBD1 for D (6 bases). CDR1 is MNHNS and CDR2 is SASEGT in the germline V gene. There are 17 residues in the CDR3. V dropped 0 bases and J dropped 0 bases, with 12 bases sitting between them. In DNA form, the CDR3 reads TGTGCCAGCAGTGAAGCGCCCGGACAGAATAGCAATCAGCCCCAGCATTTT. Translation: CASSEAPGQNSNQPQHF.

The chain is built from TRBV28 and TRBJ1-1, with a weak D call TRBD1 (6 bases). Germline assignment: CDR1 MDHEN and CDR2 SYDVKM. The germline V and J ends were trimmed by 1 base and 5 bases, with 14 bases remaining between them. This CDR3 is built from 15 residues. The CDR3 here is CASSLLRGGRTEAFF. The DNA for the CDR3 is TGTGCCAGCAGTTTATTGAGGGGGGGCAGGACTGAAGCTTTCTTT. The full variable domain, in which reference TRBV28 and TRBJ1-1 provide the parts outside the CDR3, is DVKVTQSSRYLVKRTGEKVFLECVQDMDHENMFWYRQDPGLGLRLIYFSYDVKMKEKGDIPEGYSVSREKKERFSLILESASTNQTSMYLCASSLLRGGRTEAFFGQGTRLTVV.